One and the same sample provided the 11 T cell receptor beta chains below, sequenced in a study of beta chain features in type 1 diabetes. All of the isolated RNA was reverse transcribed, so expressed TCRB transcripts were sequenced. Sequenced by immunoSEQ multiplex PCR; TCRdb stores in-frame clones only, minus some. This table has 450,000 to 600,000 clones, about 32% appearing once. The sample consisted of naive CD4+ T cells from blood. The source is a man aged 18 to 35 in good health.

CDR3 loop: CASSLGLAGEGEQFF. As DNA, the CDR3 is TGTGCCAGCAGCTTAGGCCTAGCGGGAGAGGGTGAGCAGTTCTTC. The rearrangement joins TRBV11-3 to TRBJ2-1; 10 nucleotides align to TRBD2. The CDR3 totals 15 residues. Per germline, CDR1 SGHNT and CDR2 YENEEA. J gave up 9 bases and V 1 base, and 6 bases lay outside the gene matches.

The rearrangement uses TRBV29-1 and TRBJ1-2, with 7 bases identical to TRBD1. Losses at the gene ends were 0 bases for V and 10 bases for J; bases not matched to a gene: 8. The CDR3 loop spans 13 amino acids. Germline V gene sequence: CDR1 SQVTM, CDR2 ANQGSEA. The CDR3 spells CSVEEGTVSNYTF. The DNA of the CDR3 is TGCAGCGTTGAAGAGGGGACAGTGTCTAACTACACCTTC.

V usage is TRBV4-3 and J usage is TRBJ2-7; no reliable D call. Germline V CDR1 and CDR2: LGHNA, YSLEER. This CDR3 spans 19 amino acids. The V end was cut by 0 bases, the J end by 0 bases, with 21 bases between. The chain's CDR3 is CASSQELLVGVSHSYEQYF. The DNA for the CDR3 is TGCGCCAGCAGCCAAGAATTACTCGTAGGCGTGAGCCACTCCTACGAGCAGTACTTC.

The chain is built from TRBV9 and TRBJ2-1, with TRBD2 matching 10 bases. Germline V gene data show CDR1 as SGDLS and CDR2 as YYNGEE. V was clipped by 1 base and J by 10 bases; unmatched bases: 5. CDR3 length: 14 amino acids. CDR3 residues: CASSVSSGSLEQFF. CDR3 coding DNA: TGTGCCAGCAGCGTATCTAGCGGGAGCCTAGAGCAGTTCTTC. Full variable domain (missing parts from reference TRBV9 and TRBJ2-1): DSGVTQTPKHLITATGQRVTLRCSPRSGDLSVYWYQQSLDQGLQFLIQYYNGEERAKGNILERFSAQQFPDLHSELNLSSLELGDSALYFCASSVSSGSLEQFFGPGTRLTVL.

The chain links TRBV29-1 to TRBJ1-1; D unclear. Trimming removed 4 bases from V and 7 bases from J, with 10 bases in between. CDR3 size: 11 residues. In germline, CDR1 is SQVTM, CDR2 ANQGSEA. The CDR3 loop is CSVAVSSEAFF. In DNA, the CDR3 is TGCAGCGTTGCAGTTTCAAGTGAAGCTTTCTTT.

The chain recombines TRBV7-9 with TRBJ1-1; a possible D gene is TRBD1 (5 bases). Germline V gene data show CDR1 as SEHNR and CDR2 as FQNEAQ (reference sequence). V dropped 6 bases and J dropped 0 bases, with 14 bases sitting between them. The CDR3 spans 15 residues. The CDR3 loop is CASRLIGVMNTEAFF. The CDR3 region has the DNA TGTGCCAGCAGGTTGATAGGGGTCATGAACACTGAAGCTTTCTTT.

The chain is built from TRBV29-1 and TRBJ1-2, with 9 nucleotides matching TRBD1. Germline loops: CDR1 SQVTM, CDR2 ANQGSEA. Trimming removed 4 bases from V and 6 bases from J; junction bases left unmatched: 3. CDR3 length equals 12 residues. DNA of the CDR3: TGCAGCGTTGGGGGACAGGGAAATGGCTACACCTTC. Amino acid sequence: CSVGGQGNGYTF.

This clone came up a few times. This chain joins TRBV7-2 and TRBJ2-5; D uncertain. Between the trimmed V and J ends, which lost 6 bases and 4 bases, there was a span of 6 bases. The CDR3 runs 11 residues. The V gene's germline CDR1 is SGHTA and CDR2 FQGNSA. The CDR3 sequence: CASRFRETQYF. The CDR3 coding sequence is TGTGCCAGCAGGTTCAGAGAGACCCAGTACTTC.

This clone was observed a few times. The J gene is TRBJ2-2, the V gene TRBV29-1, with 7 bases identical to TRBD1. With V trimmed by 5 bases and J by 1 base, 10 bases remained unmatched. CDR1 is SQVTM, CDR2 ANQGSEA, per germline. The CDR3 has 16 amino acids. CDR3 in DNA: TGCAGCGTTCGACGCACCGGGACAGTGAACACCGGGGAGCTGTTTTTT. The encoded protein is CSVRRTGTVNTGELFF.

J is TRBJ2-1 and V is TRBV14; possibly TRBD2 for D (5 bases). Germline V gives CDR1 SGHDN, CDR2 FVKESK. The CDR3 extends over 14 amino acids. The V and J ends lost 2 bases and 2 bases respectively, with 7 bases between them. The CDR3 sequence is CASSQRGAYNEQFF. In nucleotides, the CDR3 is TGTGCCAGCAGCCAACGGGGTGCCTACAATGAGCAGTTCTTC.

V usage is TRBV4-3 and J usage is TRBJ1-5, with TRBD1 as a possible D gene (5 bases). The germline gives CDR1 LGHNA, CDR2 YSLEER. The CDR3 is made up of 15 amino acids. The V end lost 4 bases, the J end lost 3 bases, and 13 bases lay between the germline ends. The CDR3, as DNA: TGCGCCAGCAGCCGGGACGACTATACCAATCAGCCCCAGCATTTT. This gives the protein CASSRDDYTNQPQHF.